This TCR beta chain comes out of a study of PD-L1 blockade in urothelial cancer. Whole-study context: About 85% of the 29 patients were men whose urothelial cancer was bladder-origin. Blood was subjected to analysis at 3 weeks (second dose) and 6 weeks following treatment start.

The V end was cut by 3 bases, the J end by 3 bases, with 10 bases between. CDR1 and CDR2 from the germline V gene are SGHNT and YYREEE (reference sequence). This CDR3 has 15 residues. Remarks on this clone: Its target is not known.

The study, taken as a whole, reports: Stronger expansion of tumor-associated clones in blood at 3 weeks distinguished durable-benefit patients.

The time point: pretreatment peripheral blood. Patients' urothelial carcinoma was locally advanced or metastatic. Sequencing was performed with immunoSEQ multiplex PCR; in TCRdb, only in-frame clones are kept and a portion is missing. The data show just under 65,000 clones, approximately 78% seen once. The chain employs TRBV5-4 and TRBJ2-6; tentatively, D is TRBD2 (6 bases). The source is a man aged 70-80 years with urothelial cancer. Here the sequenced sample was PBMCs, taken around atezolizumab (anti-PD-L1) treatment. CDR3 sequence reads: CASSSGGFGANVLTF. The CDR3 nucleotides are TGTGCCAGCAGCTCCGGAGGGTTTGGGGCCAACGTCCTGACTTTC.